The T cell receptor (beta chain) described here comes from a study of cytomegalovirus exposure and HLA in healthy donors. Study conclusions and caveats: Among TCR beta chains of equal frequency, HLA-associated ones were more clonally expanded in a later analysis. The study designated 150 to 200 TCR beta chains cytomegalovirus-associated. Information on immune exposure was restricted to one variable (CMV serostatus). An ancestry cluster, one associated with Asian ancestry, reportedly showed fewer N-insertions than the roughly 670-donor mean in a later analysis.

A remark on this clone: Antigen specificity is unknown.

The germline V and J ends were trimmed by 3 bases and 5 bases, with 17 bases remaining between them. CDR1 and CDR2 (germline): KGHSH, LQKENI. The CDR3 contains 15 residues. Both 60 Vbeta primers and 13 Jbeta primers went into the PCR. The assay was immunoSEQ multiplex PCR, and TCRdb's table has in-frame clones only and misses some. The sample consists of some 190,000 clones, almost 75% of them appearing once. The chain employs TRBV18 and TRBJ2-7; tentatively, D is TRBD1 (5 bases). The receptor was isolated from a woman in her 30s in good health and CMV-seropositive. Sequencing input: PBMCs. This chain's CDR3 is CASSPFFQGGDEQYF. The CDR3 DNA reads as TGTGCCAGCTCACCGTTTTTCCAGGGTGGAGACGAGCAGTACTTC.